The clone carrying this T cell receptor beta chain was observed at least ten times. Unique molecular identifiers featured in how the TCRbeta library was prepared. TCRdb called the PCR reads again in MiXCR, with one record for every CDR3 protein. The data show approximately 210,000 distinct CDR3 sequences, with about 14% seen just once and under 15% held by the top ten. These data come from a study of T-cell reconstitution after alpha-beta-depleted transplantation in children. CDR3 length: 14 residues. Trimming stripped 4 bases from V and 3 bases from J, with 11 bases between. From germline, CDR1 is SGHDT and CDR2 YYEEEE.

Sequenced here: PBMCs from the stem cell graft donor, sampled from the stem cell graft. This TCR was recovered from a human donor who donated a stem cell graft to a child with acute lymphoblastic leukemia. The V and J genes are TRBV5-6 and TRBJ2-1, with a possible D match to TRBD1 (5 bases). The CDR3 loop is CASSPPGRYNEQFF. Written as DNA, the CDR3 is TGTGCCAGCAGCCCCCCAGGGCGCTACAATGAGCAGTTCTTC.